Listed below are T cell receptor beta chains from one sample, sequenced in a study of shared clonotypes between healthy human individuals. Method: immunoSEQ multiplex PCR; TCRdb's copy keeps in-frame clones and lacks some. The top ten clones hold approximately 1.7% of a sample with roughly 2.1 million clones, 85% to 95% of them seen once. Sequenced material: naive CD8+ T cells from PBMCs. The source of these receptors is a young man in good health. Some clones in this sample may be carry-over from other donors' samples. Both conserved end residues are part of each CDR3. A D gene is named only where the DNA matches it firmly. The size field is filled for only some rows; it gives once, few, many or a size class.

d_gene | j_gene | len | v_gene | abundance | CDR3nt | CDR3aa
- | TRBJ2-1 | 16 | TRBV5-1 | - | TGCGCCAGCAGCGAACCGGGAAGAGGATACTACAATGAGCAGTTCTTC | CASSEPGRGYYNEQFF
- | TRBJ2-2 | 16 | TRBV7-9 | - | TGTGCCAGCAGCCCCATTGAGGCTGGCCTCACCGGGGAGCTGTTTTTT | CASSPIEAGLTGELFF
TRBD1 | TRBJ2-5 | 14 | TRBV5-1 | - | TGCGCCAGCAGCTTGGAGGGGACAGGGGAGACCCAGTACTTC | CASSLEGTGETQYF
- | TRBJ2-7 | 11 | TRBV27 | - | TGTGCCAGCAGGAGCTCCGCGGAGCAGTACTTC | CASRSSAEQYF
TRBD1 | TRBJ1-2 | 15 | TRBV4-1 | - | TGCGCCAGCAGCCAAGATAGGGGACAGGGATATGGCTACACCTTC | CASSQDRGQGYGYTF
- | TRBJ2-3 | 15 | TRBV2 | - | TGTGCCAGCAGTCCGGAACTTACTAGCACAGATACGCAGTATTTT | CASSPELTSTDTQYF
- | TRBJ2-1 | 14 | TRBV19 | - | TGTGCCAGTAGTTATAGGACTCCTGGGAATGAGCAGTTCTTC | CASSYRTPGNEQFF
TRBD2 | TRBJ2-2 | 19 | TRBV19 | - | TGTGCCAGTAGTATAGGAATCCGGACTAGCGGGAGGAACACCGGGGAGCTGTTTTTT | CASSIGIRTSGRNTGELFF
TRBD2 | TRBJ2-1 | 15 | TRBV7-3 | - | TGTGCCAGCAGTCGCGCTAGCGGAGGCGGGGGTGAGCAGTTCTTC | CASSRASGGGGEQFF
- | TRBJ1-3 | 10 | TRBV7-9 | - | TGTGCCGGACATGGAAACACCATATATTTT | CAGHGNTIYF
- | TRBJ2-1 | 18 | TRBV23-1 | - | TGCGCCAGCAGTCAAAACGGGGGAAGATGGTGTACCTACAATGAGCAGTTCTTC | CASSQNGGRWCTYNEQFF
- | TRBJ1-2 | 15 | TRBV9 | - | TGTGCCAGCAGCGCCTACGGGGGTCCTAACTATGGCTACACCTTC | CASSAYGGPNYGYTF
- | TRBJ2-1 | 15 | TRBV12-5 | - | TGTGCTAGTGGTTTGGTATTTGGGCCGGACAATGAGCAGTTCTTC | CASGLVFGPDNEQFF
- | TRBJ2-7 | 12 | TRBV7-9 | - | TGTGCCAGCAGCTTAGCTGTCGACGAGCAGTACTTC | CASSLAVDEQYF
TRBD2 | TRBJ2-7 | 15 | TRBV30 | - | TGTGCCTGGAGGACAGGGACTAGCGTACCCTACGAGCAGTACTTC | CAWRTGTSVPYEQYF
- | TRBJ1-5 | 15 | TRBV15 | - | TGTGCCACCAGCAGAGATGACAGGTTCAATCAGCCCCAGCATTTT | CATSRDDRFNQPQHF
- | TRBJ2-7 | 13 | TRBV27 | - | TGTGCCAGCAGTTCTGGACTGACCTACGAGCAGTACTTC | CASSSGLTYEQYF
TRBD1 | TRBJ2-7 | 16 | TRBV9 | - | TGTGCCAGCAGCCCCCGTGTTATAGACAGGGTCAACGAGCAGTACTTC | CASSPRVIDRVNEQYF
- | TRBJ1-5 | 13 | TRBV5-1 | once | TGCGCCAGCAGCTTGAAACCTGGTCAGCCCCAGCATTTT | CASSLKPGQPQHF
TRBD2 | TRBJ2-3 | 16 | TRBV4-1 | - | TGCGCCAGCAGCCAAGTGGGACTAGTCGTAGCAGATACGCAGTATTTT | CASSQVGLVVADTQYF
- | TRBJ2-1 | 15 | TRBV9 | - | TGTGCCAGCAGCGGCGGTACCAGCTCCTACAATGAGCAGTTCTTC | CASSGGTSSYNEQFF
- | TRBJ1-1 | 15 | TRBV7-9 | - | TGTGCCAGCAGCTCCCCGGGACACTGGGAGGGTGAAGCTTTCTTT | CASSSPGHWEGEAFF
- | TRBJ2-7 | 14 | TRBV5-1 | - | TGCGCCAGCAGCTTGGTTGGCACCTCCTACGAGCAGTACTTC | CASSLVGTSYEQYF
- | TRBJ2-2 | 15 | TRBV19 | - | TGTGCCAGTAGTACCGGGACACACAACACCGGGGAGCTGTTTTTT | CASSTGTHNTGELFF
- | TRBJ2-3 | 15 | TRBV6-1 | - | TGTGCCAGCAGTGAAAAGACTTATAGCACAGATACGCAGTATTTT | CASSEKTYSTDTQYF
TRBD2 | TRBJ2-1 | 14 | TRBV28 | - | TGTGCCAGCAGTTTTACTAGCGGGAACTATGAGCAGTTCTTC | CASSFTSGNYEQFF
TRBD1 | TRBJ1-2 | 13 | TRBV19 | - | TGTGCCAGTAGGCCAGGGGGCTGGGATGGCTACACCTTC | CASRPGGWDGYTF
TRBD2 | TRBJ2-3 | 16 | TRBV5-1 | - | TGCGCCAGCAGGCAACTAGCGGGAGGGCCCGTAGATACGCAGTATTTT | CASRQLAGGPVDTQYF
- | TRBJ2-1 | 18 | TRBV9 | - | TGTGCCAGCAGCGTCTCTAATTGGGGGCGTAGCTCCTACAATGAGCAGTTCTTC | CASSVSNWGRSSYNEQFF
TRBD1 | TRBJ2-5 | 16 | TRBV11-2 | - | TGTGCCAGCAGCTGGACAGGCCAAAGCCGCCAAGAGACCCAGTACTTC | CASSWTGQSRQETQYF
- | TRBJ2-4 | 13 | TRBV27 | - | TGTGCCAGCCACGATTTGGCCAAAAACATTCAGTACTTC | CASHDLAKNIQYF
- | TRBJ1-1 | 14 | TRBV7-9 | - | TGTGCCAGCAGCCCCGCCGCAGAGAACACTGAAGCTTTCTTT | CASSPAAENTEAFF
- | TRBJ2-5 | 13 | TRBV28 | - | TGTGCCAGCAGTTTTGAGTTACAAGAGACCCAGTACTTC | CASSFELQETQYF
- | TRBJ2-5 | 15 | TRBV10-3 | - | TGTGCCATCAGTGAGTCTGTTAGGGCGCGGGAGACCCAGTACTTC | CAISESVRARETQYF
- | TRBJ1-3 | 16 | TRBV7-9 | - | TGTGCCAGCAGCTTAGCCTCCGGGGGCTCTGGAAACACCATATATTTT | CASSLASGGSGNTIYF
- | TRBJ1-1 | 14 | TRBV28 | - | TGTGCCAGCAGTTTATACAGGCGGGTCACTGAAGCTTTCTTT | CASSLYRRVTEAFF
TRBD2 | TRBJ2-5 | 15 | TRBV7-3 | - | TGTGCCAGCAGCTTCCTCCCGGGACTAGGGGGGACCCAGTACTTC | CASSFLPGLGGTQYF
- | TRBJ2-7 | 11 | TRBV5-8 | - | TGTGCCAGCAGCTCATACTACGAGCAGTACTTC | CASSSYYEQYF
TRBD2 | TRBJ2-3 | 15 | TRBV13 | - | TGTGCCAGCAGCCAAAGCGGGAGGGTCACAGATACGCAGTATTTT | CASSQSGRVTDTQYF
- | TRBJ1-5 | 15 | TRBV5-5 | - | TGTGCCAGCAGCTTGGCCCCGGGGAGCAATCAGCCCCAGCATTTT | CASSLAPGSNQPQHF
TRBD2 | TRBJ2-1 | 16 | TRBV9 | - | TGTGCCAGCAGCGTAGCTACGGGCGGGAGGGCCCTTGAGCAGTTCTTC | CASSVATGGRALEQFF
- | TRBJ2-7 | 12 | TRBV5-5 | - | TGTGCCAGCAGCTTGGGTGGGTTGGAGCAGTACTTC | CASSLGGLEQYF
TRBD1 | TRBJ1-1 | 13 | TRBV11-3 | - | TGTGCCAGCAGTAAGACAGGGGGCACTGAAGCTTTCTTT | CASSKTGGTEAFF
TRBD1 | TRBJ1-5 | 13 | TRBV19 | - | TGTGCCAGTAGAACAGGGGGAATTCAGCCCCAGCATTTT | CASRTGGIQPQHF
- | TRBJ2-7 | 15 | TRBV11-3 | - | TGTGCCAGCAGCCCCGGCGGGGCTAGCTCCTACGAGCAGTACTTC | CASSPGGASSYEQYF
- | TRBJ1-5 | 15 | TRBV4-2 | once | TGTGCCAGCAGCCCGGTGACTAATAGCAATCAGCCCCAGCATTTT | CASSPVTNSNQPQHF
- | TRBJ1-4 | 14 | TRBV7-9 | - | TGTGCCAGCAGCTTATTAGCTCTAGCGGGGAAACTGTTTTTT | CASSLLALAGKLFF
TRBD1 | TRBJ2-1 | 15 | TRBV7-9 | - | TGTGCCAGCAGCCCGAGGGACAGGGACAACAATGAGCAGTTCTTC | CASSPRDRDNNEQFF
- | TRBJ2-3 | 12 | TRBV6-1 | - | TGTGCCAGCAGTGGAGGGGGGGATACGCAGTATTTT | CASSGGGDTQYF
- | TRBJ2-7 | 16 | TRBV27 | - | TGTGCCAGCACTCCCTCCGGTGGGGTAGCGTACTACGAGCAGTACTTC | CASTPSGGVAYYEQYF
- | TRBJ2-3 | 13 | TRBV7-9 | - | TGTGCCAGCAGCTCGAGAACCACAGATACGCAGTATTTT | CASSSRTTDTQYF
- | TRBJ2-5 | 15 | TRBV11-2 | - | TGTGCCAGCAGCTCCCGGACAGAGACCCAAGAGACCCAGTACTTC | CASSSRTETQETQYF
TRBD2 | TRBJ2-2 | 14 | TRBV5-4 | - | TGTGCCAGCAGCTCAGGGACTAGCACCGGGGAGCTGTTTTTT | CASSSGTSTGELFF
- | TRBJ1-4 | 16 | TRBV9 | - | TGTGCCAGCAGCTTCGGACAGTACGCAACTAATGAAAAACTGTTTTTT | CASSFGQYATNEKLFF
- | TRBJ2-7 | 16 | TRBV5-8 | - | TGTGCCAGCAGCTTGGCCGGGAGTCTCTTTTCCTACGAGCAGTACTTC | CASSLAGSLFSYEQYF
TRBD1 | TRBJ1-1 | 16 | TRBV4-3 | - | TGCGCCAGCAGCCAAGAATTAGGGGGCGGGTACACTGAAGCTTTCTTT | CASSQELGGGYTEAFF
- | TRBJ2-1 | 13 | TRBV7-6 | once | TGTGCCAGCGGACAACGGTTTAATAATGAGCAGTTCTTC | CASGQRFNNEQFF
TRBD1 | TRBJ2-2 | 16 | TRBV28 | - | TGTGCCACAGGATCCCCGCAGGGGGCGCCGTCCGGGGAGCTGTTTTTT | CATGSPQGAPSGELFF
- | TRBJ2-3 | 13 | TRBV27 | - | TGTGCCAGCAGGCCTCGGGGCACAGATACGCAGTATTTT | CASRPRGTDTQYF